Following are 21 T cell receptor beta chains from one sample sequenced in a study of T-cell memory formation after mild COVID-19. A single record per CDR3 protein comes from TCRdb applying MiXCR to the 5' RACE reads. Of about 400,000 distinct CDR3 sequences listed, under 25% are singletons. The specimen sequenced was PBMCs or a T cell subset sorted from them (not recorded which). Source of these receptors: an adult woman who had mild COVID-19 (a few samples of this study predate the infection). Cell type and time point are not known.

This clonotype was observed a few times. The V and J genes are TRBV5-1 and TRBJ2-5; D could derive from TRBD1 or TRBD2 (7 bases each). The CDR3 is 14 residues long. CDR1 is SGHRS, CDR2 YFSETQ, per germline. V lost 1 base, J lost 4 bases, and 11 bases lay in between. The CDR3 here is CASSLQGGRETQYF. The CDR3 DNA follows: TGCGCCAGCAGCTTGCAGGGGGGGCGAGAGACCCAGTACTTC.

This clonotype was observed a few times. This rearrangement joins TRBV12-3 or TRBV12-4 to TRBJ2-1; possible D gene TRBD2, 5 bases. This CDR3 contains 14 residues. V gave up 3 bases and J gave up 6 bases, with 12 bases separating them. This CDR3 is CASSFRGPINEQFF. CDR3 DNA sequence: TGTGCCAGCAGTTTCCGCGGGCCGATCAATGAGCAGTTCTTC.

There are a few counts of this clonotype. CDR3 sequence reads: CASSLGQGVAEAFF. CDR3 coding DNA: TGTGCCAGTAGTTTGGGACAGGGAGTCGCTGAAGCTTTCTTT. V usage is TRBV19 and J usage is TRBJ1-1, with 9 bases that match TRBD1. The CDR3 loop spans 14 amino acids. Losses at the gene ends were 5 bases for V and 6 bases for J; bases not matched to a gene: 7. CDR1 and CDR2 (germline): LNHDA, SQIVND (reference sequence).

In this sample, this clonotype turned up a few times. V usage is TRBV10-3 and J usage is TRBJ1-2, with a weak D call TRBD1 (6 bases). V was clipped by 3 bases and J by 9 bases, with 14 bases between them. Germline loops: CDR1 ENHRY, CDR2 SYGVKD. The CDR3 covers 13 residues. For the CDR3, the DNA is TGTGCCATCAGTGATCCCGGACAGCATCGCTACACCTTC. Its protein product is CAISDPGQHRYTF.

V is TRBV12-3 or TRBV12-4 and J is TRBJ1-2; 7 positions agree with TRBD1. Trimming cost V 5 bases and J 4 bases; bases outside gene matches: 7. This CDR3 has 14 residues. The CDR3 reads CASSLTTGLYGYTF. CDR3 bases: TGTGCCAGCAGTCTCACGACAGGGCTCTATGGCTACACCTTC.

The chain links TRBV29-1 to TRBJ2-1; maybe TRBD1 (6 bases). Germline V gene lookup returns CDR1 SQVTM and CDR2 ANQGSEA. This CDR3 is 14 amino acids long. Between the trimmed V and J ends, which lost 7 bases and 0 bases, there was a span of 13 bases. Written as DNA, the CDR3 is TGCAGCGCCGCACAGGGTAGCTCCTACAATGAGCAGTTCTTC. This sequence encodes CSAAQGSSYNEQFF.

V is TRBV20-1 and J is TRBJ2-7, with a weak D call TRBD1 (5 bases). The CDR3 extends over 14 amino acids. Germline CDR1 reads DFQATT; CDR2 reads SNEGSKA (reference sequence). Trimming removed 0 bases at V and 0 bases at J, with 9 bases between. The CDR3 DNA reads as TGCAGTGCTAGAGATTTGACAGTCTCCTACGAGCAGTACTTC. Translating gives CSARDLTVSYEQYF.

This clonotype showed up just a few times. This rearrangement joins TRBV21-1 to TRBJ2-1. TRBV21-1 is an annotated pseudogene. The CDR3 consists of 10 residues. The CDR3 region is CASPNNEQFF. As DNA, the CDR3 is TGTGCCAGCCCAAACAATGAGCAGTTCTTC.

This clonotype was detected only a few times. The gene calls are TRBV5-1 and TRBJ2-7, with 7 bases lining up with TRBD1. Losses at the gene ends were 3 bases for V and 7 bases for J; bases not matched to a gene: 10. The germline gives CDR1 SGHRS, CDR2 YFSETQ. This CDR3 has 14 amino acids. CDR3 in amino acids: CASSSRTGMGEQYF. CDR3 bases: TGCGCCAGCAGCTCGCGGACAGGTATGGGGGAGCAGTACTTC.

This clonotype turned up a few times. The DNA of the CDR3 is TGTGCCACCAGCGGAGGGGGCTTCCCCTACAATGAGCAGTTCTTC. Translated: CATSGGGFPYNEQFF. This sequence joins TRBV24-1 and TRBJ2-1, with D possibly TRBD1 on 7 matching bases. CDR1 and CDR2 from the germline V gene are KGHDR and SFDVKD. The CDR3 is made up of 15 amino acids. The V end was cut by 7 bases, the J end by 2 bases, with 14 bases between.

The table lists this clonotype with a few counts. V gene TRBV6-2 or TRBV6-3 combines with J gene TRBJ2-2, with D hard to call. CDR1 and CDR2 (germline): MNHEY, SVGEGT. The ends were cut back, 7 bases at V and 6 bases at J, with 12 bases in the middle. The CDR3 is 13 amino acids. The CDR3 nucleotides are TGTGCCAGCACCCAAGGGCGGCCCGGGGAGCTGTTTTTT. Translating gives CASTQGRPGELFF.

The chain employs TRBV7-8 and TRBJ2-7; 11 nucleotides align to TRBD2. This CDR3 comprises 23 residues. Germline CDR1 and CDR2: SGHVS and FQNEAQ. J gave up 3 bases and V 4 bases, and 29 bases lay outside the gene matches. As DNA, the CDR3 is TGTGCCAGCAGCTCACAACTAGCGGGAGACAGTATCCCGTCCGGGCCGACAGTCTACGAGCAGTACTTC. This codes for CASSSQLAGDSIPSGPTVYEQYF.

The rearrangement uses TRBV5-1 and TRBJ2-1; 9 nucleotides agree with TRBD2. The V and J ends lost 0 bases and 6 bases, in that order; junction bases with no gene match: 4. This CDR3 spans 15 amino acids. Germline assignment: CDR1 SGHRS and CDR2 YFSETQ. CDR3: CASSLGGTSSNEQFF. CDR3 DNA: TGCGCCAGCAGCTTGGGTGGGACTAGCTCCAATGAGCAGTTCTTC.

The CDR3, as DNA: TGCAGTGCTAGAGATCTTAGCGGGAGATACAATGAGCAGTTCTTC. This translates into CSARDLSGRYNEQFF. This chain uses TRBV20-1 with TRBJ2-1; 9 nucleotides agree with TRBD2. This CDR3 region has 15 residues. V lost 0 bases and J lost 4; bases outside the gene matches: 4. The germline V gene has CDR1 DFQATT and CDR2 SNEGSKA (reference sequence).

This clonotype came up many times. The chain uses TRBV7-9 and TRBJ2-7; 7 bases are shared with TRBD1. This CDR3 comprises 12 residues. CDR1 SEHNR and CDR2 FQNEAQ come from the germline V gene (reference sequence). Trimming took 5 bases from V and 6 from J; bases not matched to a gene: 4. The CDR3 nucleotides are TGTGCCAGCAGCCCCACAGGGGCCGAGCAGTACTTC. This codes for CASSPTGAEQYF.

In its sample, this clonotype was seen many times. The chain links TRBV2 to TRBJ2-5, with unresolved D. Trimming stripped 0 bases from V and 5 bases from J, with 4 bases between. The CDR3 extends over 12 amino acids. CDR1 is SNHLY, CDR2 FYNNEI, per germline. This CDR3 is CASSEAGETQYF. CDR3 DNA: TGTGCCAGCAGTGAAGCAGGGGAGACCCAGTACTTC.

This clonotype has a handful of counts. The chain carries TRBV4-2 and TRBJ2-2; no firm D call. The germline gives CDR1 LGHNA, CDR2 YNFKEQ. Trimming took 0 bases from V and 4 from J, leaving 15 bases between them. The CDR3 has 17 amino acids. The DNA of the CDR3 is TGTGCCAGCAGCCAAGATTTACGGAGTTCGGGCACCGGGGAGCTGTTTTTT. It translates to CASSQDLRSSGTGELFF.

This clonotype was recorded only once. The DNA for the CDR3 is TGTGCCAGCAGCTTATCATGGCACGAGCAGTACTTC. It yields the protein CASSLSWHEQYF. The chain joins TRBV7-8 to TRBJ2-7; no clear D. This CDR3 comprises 12 residues. V lost 2 bases and J 5 bases, leaving 7 bases between the germline ends. Germline values: CDR1 SGHVS, CDR2 FQNEAQ.

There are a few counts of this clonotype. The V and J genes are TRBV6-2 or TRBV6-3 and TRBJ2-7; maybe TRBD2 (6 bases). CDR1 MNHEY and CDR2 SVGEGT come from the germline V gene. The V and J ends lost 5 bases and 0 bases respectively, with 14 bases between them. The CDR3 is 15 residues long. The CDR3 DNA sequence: TGTGCCAGCAGTATCCGGGACTTCGGCTCCTACGAGCAGTACTTC. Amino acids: CASSIRDFGSYEQYF.

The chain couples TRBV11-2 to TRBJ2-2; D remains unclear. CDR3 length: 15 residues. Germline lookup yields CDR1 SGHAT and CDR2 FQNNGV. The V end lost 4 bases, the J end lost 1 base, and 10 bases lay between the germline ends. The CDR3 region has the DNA TGTGCCAGCAGCTCACAGATCTTGAACACCGGGGAGCTGTTTTTT. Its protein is CASSSQILNTGELFF.

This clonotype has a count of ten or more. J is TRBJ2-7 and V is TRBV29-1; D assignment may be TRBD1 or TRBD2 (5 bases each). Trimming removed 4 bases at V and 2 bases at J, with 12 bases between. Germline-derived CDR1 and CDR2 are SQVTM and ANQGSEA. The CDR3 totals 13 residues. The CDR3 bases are TGCAGCGTTGTCGGGGCATTAGCCTACGAGCAGTACTTC. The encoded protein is CSVVGALAYEQYF.